This T cell receptor beta chain was documented in a study of T cell responses to AZD1222 COVID-19 vaccine. V lost 5 bases, J lost 0 bases, and 12 bases lay in between. CDR3 length equals 15 residues. The germline gives CDR1 SGDLS, CDR2 YYNGEE. Sequenced by immunoSEQ multiplex PCR; TCRdb stores in-frame clones only, minus some. The sample records under 150,000 clones, about nine tenths being singletons. This specimen was peripheral blood, taken 28 days after the second AZD1222 dose. The receptor comes from an adult who received the AZD1222 COVID-19 vaccine. This sequence joins TRBV9 and TRBJ1-3; possible D gene TRBD1, 6 bases. The chain's CDR3 is CASSFDRSSGNTIYF. The CDR3 DNA sequence: TGTGCCAGCAGTTTCGACAGGAGCTCTGGAAACACCATATATTTT.